This T cell receptor beta chain came from a study of T cells in Graves' hyperthyroidism and ophthalmopathy. Study at large: Blood was drawn when the patient was first diagnosed and still untreated. Study findings and constraints: The blood repertoire included most of the expanded thyroid clonotypes above 0.001.

Comments on this clonotype: Antigen: not known.

The CDR3 length is 15 residues. J lost 4 bases, V lost 5 bases, and 4 bases had no gene match. Germline-derived CDR1 and CDR2 are SGHTA and FQGNSA. TCR beta CDR3 sequences were amplified from RNA transcripts. With the HTBI primer set, the TCR CDR3 went through a first round of RT-PCR. TCRdb re-derived calls from the multiplex PCR reads in MiXCR, one entry per CDR3 protein. The sample holds about 480,000 distinct CDR3 sequences; 20% to 25% are singletons and the top ten take under 55%. The rearrangement uses TRBV7-2 and TRBJ2-6, with 8 nucleotides matching TRBD1. Sequencing input: blood. This receptor was identified in an older woman with Graves' ophthalmopathy. CDR3: CASSQGALGANVLTF. The CDR3, as DNA: TGTGCCAGCAGCCAGGGGGCACTGGGGGCCAACGTCCTGACTTTC.